This TCR beta chain was sequenced in a study of monozygotic twins with inflammatory bowel disease. Study results and caveats: No discrimination was achieved between different T cell subtypes. IBD patients showed reduced TCRbeta diversity (inverse Simpson) versus healthy co-twins.

Concerning this clonotype itself: Its specificity is not known.

Germline V lookup: CDR1 SGHVS, CDR2 FQNEAQ. The CDR3 runs to 15 residues. Total RNA amounting to about 3,300 ng went into each TCR library. TCRdb reprocessed the 5' RACE reads, keeping one entry per CDR3 protein, no DNA. The sample data list over 350,000 distinct CDR3 sequences. Specimen: blood. The chain joins TRBV7-8 to TRBJ2-3; TCRdb calls TRBD1, which cannot be checked without DNA. This TCR derives from a human donor with ulcerative colitis or Crohn's disease, or a healthy co-twin of an affected twin (not recorded which). This CDR3 is CASSLGGGRTDTQYF.